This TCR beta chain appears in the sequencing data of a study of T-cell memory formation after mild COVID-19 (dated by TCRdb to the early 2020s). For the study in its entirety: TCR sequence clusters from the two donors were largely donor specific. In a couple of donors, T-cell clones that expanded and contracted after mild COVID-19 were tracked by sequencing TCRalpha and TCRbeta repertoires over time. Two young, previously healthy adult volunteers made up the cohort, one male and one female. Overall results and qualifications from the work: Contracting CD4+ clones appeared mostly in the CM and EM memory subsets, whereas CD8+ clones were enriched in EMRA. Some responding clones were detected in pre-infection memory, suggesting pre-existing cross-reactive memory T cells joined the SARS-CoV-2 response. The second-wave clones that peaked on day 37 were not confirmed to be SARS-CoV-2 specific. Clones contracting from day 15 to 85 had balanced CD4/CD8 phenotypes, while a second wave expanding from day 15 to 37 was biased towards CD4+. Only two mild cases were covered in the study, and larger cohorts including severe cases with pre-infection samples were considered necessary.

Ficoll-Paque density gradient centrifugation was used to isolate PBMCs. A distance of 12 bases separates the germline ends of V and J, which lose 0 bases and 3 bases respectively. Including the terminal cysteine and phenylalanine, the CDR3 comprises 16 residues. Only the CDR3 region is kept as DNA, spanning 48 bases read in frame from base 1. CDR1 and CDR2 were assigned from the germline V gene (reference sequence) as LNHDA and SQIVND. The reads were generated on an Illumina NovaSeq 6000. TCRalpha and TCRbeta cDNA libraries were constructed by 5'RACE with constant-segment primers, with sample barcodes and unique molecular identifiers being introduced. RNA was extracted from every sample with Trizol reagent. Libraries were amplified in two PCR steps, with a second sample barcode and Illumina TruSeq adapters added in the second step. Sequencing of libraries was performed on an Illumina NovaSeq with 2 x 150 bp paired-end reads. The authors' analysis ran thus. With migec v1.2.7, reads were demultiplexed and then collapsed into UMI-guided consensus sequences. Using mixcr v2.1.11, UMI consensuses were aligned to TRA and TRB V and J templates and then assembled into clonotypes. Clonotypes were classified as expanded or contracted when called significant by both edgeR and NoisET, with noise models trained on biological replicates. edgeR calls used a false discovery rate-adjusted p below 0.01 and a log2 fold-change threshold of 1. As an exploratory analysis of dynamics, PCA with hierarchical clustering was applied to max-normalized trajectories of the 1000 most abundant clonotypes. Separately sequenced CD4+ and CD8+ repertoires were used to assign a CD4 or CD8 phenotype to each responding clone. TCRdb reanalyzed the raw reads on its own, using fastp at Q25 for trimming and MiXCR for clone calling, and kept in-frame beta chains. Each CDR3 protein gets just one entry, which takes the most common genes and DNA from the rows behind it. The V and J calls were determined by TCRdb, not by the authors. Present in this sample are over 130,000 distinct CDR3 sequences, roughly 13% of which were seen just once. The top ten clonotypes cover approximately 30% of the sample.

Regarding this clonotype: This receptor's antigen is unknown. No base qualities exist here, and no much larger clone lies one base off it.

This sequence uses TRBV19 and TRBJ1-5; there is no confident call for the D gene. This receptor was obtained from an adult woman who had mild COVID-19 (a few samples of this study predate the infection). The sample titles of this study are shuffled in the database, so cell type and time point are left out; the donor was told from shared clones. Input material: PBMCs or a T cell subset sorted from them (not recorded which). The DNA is TGTGCCAGTAGTATAGAACTGTTATCCTCCAATCAGCCCCAGCATTTT. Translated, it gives CASSIELLSSNQPQHF.